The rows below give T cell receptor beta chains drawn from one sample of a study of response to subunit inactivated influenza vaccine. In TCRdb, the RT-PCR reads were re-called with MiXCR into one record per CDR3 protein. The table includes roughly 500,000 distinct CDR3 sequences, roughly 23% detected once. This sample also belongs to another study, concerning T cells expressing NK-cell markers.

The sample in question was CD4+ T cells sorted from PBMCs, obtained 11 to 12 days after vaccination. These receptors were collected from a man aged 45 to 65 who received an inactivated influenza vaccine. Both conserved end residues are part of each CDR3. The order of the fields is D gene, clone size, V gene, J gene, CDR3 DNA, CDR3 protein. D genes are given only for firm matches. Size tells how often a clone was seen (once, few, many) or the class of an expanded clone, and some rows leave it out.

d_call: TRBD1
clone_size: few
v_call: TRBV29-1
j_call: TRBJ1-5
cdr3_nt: TGCAGCGTCGCGGACAGGTCTAGCAATCAGCCCCAGCATTTT
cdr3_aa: CSVADRSSNQPQHF

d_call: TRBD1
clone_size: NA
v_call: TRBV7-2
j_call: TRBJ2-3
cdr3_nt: TGTGCCAGCAGCTTCGGCAGGGGGCGAGCAGATACGCAGTATTTT
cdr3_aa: CASSFGRGRADTQYF

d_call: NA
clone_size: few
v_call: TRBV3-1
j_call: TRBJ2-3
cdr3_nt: TGTGCCAGCAGCCAAGGGCAGGGTGGAGCAGATACGCAGTATTTT
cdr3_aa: CASSQGQGGADTQYF

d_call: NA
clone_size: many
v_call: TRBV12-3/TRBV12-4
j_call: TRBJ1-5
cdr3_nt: TGTGCCAGCAGTTTAGAGGTGGAGCCCCAGCATTTT
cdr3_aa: CASSLEVEPQHF

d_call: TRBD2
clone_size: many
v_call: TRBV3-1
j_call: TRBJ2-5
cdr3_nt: TGTGCCAGCAGCCAGGTCGGACTAGCCCAAGAGACCCAGTACTTC
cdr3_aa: CASSQVGLAQETQYF

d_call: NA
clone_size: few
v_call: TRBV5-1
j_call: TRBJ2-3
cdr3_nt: TGCGCCAGCAGCTTAGGACACGCAGAAGATACGCAGTATTTT
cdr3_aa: CASSLGHAEDTQYF

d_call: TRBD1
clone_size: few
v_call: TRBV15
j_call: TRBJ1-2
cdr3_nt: TGTGCCACCAGCAGAGATGTGGGGACAGGTGGTGGCTACACCTTC
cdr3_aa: CATSRDVGTGGGYTF

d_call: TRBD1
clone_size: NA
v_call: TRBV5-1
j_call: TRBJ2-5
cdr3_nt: TGCGCCAGCAGCTCCGGACAGGGACGAGAGACCCAGTACTTC
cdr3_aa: CASSSGQGRETQYF

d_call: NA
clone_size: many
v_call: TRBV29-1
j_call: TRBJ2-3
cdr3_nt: TGCAGCGTTGCGAGCATATACACAGATACGCAGTATTTT
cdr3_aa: CSVASIYTDTQYF

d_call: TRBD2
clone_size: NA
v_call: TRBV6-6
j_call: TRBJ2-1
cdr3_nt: TGTGCCAGCAGTTACTCGAGACTAGCGGGGGGTACCTCCTACAATGAGCAGTTCTTC
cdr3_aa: CASSYSRLAGGTSYNEQFF

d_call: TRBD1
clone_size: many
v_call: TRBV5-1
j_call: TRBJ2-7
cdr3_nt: TGCGCCAGCAGGTTGGCACCGGGACAGGGGTTTGCCTACGAGCAGTACTTC
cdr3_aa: CASRLAPGQGFAYEQYF

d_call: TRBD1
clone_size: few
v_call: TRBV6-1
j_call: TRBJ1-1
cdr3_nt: TGTGCCAGCAGCAAAACAGGGGTGGGCACTGAAGCTTTCTTT
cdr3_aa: CASSKTGVGTEAFF

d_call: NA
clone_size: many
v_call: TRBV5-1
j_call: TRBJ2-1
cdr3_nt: TGCGCCAGCAGCTTGGAGGCAGGTTCCTACAATGAGCAGTTCTTC
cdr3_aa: CASSLEAGSYNEQFF

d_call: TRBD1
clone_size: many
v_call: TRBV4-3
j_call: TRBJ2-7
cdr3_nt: TGCGCCAGCAGCCTGCAAGACAGGGAAAATTACGAGCAGTACTTC
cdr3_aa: CASSLQDRENYEQYF

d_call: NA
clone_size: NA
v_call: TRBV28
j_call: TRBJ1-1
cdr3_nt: TGTGCCAGCATCATTGGGTGGGGACGGGAAGCTTTCTTT
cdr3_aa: CASIIGWGREAFF

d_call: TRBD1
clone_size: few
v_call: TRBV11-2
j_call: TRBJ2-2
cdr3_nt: TGTGCCAGCAGCTTCGGACAGGGCACCGGGGAGCTGTTTTTT
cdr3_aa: CASSFGQGTGELFF

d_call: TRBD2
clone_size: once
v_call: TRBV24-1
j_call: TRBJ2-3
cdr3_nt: TGTGCCACCAGTGATTTAGTGTCTAGCGGAGGCACAGATACGCAGTATTTT
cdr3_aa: CATSDLVSSGGTDTQYF

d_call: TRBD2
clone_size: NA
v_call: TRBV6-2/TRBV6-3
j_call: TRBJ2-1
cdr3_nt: TGTGCCAGCAGAGACCCTGGACTAGCGGGGGTCTACGTTGAGCAGTTCTTC
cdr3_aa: CASRDPGLAGVYVEQFF

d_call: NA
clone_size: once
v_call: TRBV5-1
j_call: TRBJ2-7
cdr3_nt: TGCGCCAGCAGCCTCGGGTCAGGACGTTCGTACGAGCAGTACTTC
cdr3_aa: CASSLGSGRSYEQYF

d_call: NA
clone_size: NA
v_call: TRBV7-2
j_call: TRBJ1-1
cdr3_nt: TGTGCCAGCAGGGTCAGGGCGATGAACACTGAAGCTTTCTTT
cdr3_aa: CASRVRAMNTEAFF

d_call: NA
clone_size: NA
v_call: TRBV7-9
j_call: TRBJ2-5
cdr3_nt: TGTGCCAGCAGGGAGGGACAGACACACCAAGAGACCCAGTACTTC
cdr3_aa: CASREGQTHQETQYF

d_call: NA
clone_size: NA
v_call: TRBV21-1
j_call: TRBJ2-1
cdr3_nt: TGTGCCAGCAGCAAACGAGAGCGGGAGGCCCCCTACAATGAGCAGTTCTTC
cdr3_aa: CASSKREREAPYNEQFF

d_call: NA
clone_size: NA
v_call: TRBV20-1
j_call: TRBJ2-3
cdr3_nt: TGCAGTGCTAGCCGGGACGCCTTCACAGATACGCAGTATTTT
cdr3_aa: CSASRDAFTDTQYF

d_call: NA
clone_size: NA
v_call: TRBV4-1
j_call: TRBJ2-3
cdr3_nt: TGCGCCAGCAGCCAAGATCTGCTATCTGATACGCAGTATTTT
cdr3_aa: CASSQDLLSDTQYF

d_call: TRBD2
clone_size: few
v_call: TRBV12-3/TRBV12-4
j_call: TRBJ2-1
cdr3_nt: TGTGCCAGCAGTTTAGCGCTAGCGGGGGGCCGGTATGAGCAGTTCTTC
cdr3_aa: CASSLALAGGRYEQFF

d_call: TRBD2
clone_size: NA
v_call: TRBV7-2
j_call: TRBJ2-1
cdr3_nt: TGTGCCAGCAGCTTCGAAAGCGGGAGAGCTAATGAGCAGTTCTTC
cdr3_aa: CASSFESGRANEQFF

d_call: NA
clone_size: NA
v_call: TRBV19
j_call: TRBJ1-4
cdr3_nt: TGTGCCAGTACTACGACAGCCTTTAATGAAAAACTGTTTTTT
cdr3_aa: CASTTTAFNEKLFF

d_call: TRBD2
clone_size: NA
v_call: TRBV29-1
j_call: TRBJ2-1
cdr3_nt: TGCAGCATTAGCGGGAGTATCAATGAGCAGTTCTTC
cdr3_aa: CSISGSINEQFF

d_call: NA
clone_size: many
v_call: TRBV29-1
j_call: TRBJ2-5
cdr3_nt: TGCAGCGTGACCCGCGGTGGACGACAAGAGACCCAGTACTTC
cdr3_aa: CSVTRGGRQETQYF

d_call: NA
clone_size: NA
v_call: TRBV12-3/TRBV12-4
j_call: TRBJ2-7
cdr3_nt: TGTGCCAGCAGTCACCAAGACATCTACGAGCAGTACTTC
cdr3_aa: CASSHQDIYEQYF

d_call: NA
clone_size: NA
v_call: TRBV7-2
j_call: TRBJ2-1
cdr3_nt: TGTGCCAGCAGCTTATCCGCTAGCGTTGCCTACAATGAGCAGTTCTTC
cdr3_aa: CASSLSASVAYNEQFF

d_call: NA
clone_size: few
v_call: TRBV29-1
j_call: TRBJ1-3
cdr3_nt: TGCAGCGTGGCCTCCACCGGGACATTTGGAAACACCATATATTTT
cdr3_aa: CSVASTGTFGNTIYF

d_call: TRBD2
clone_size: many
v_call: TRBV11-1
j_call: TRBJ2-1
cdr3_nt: TGTGCCAGCAGCTTAGCCCGGACTAGCGGGAGATGGGTCGGTAATGAGCAGTTCTTC
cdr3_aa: CASSLARTSGRWVGNEQFF

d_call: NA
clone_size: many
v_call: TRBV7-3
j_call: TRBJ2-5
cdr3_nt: TGTGCCAGCAGCTTGGACAATCGAGAGACCCAGTACTTC
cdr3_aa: CASSLDNRETQYF

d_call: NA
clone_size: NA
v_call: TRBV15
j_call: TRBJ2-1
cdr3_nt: TGTGCCACTGGAACTAGCGAGCAGTTCTTC
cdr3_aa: CATGTSEQFF

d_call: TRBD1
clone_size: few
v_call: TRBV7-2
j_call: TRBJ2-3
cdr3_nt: TGTGCCAGCAGCTCAACAGGGGGCACCATGGGTACGCAGTATTTT
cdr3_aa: CASSSTGGTMGTQYF

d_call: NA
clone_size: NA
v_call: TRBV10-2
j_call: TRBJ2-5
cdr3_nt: TGCGCCAGCAGCCACGGAGGGGGCGGTGAGACCCAGTACTTC
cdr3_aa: CASSHGGGGETQYF

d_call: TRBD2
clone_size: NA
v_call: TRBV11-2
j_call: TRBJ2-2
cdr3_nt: TGTGCCAGCAGCGCAGAGGGTGGGACTAGCGGGAGAACCGGGGAGCTGTTTTTT
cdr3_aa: CASSAEGGTSGRTGELFF

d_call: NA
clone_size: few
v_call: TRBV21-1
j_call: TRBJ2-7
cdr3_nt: TGTGCCAGCAGCAGGACAGGGGAGGACGAGCAGTACTTC
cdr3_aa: CASSRTGEDEQYF

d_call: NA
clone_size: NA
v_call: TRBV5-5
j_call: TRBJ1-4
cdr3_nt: TGTGCCAGCAGCTTCGGACGGATTAATGAAAAACTGTTTTTT
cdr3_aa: CASSFGRINEKLFF

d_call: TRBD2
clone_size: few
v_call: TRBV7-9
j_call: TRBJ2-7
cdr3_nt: TGTGCCAGCAGCTTAGCGCTGGGGGGGGCCTACGAGCAGTACTTC
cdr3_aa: CASSLALGGAYEQYF

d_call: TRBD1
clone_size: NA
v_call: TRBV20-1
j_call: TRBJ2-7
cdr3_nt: TGCAGTGCTAGAGTAGGACAGGGGAGCGGTGAGCAGTACTTC
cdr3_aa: CSARVGQGSGEQYF

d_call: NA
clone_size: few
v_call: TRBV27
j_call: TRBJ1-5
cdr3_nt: TGTGCCAGCAGTATCACAGGGTCTACTCAGCCCCAGCATTTT
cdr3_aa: CASSITGSTQPQHF

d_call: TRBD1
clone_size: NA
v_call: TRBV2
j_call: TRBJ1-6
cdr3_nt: TGTGCCAGCAGCTCGGGACAGGGGAGCTCCTATAATTCACCCCTCCACTTT
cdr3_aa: CASSSGQGSSYNSPLHF

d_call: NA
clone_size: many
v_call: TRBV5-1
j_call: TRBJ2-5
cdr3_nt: TGCGCCAGCAGCCGGGGAGAGTACCAAGAGACCCAGTACTTC
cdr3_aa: CASSRGEYQETQYF

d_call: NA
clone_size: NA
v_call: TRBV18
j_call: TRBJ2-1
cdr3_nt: TGTGCCAGCTCACCAGGCCCTCCGCATAGGAGTGAGCAGTTCTTC
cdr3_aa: CASSPGPPHRSEQFF

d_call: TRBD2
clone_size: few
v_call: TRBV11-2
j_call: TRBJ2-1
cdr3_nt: TGTGCCAGCAGCACCAACTTAGCGGGAGACAATGAGCAGTTCTTC
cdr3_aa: CASSTNLAGDNEQFF

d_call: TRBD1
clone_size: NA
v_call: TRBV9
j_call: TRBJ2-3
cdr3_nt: TGTGCCAGCAGCGCGGGACAGGGGAAAGATACGCAGTATTTT
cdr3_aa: CASSAGQGKDTQYF

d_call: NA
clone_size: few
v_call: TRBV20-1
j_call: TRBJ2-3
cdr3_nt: TGCAGTGCTCGACAAAGGGACAACACAGATACGCAGTATTTT
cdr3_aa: CSARQRDNTDTQYF

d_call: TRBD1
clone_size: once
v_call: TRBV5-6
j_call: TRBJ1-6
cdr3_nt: TGTGCCAGCAGCTTGGAGGGACAGCTCATATATTCACCCCTCCACTTT
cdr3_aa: CASSLEGQLIYSPLHF

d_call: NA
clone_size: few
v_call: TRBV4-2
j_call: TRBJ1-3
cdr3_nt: TGTGCCAGCAGCCGGTCCGACAGTGGGGGATCCGGAAACACCATATATTTT
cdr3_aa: CASSRSDSGGSGNTIYF

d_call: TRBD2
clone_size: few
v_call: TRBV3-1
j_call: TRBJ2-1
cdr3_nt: TGTGCCAGCAGCCAAGATCAACTAGCGGGGTCGAACAATGAGCAGTTCTTC
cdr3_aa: CASSQDQLAGSNNEQFF

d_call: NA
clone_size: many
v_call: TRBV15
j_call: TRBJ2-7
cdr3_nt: TGTGCCACCAGCAGAGGACAGAACTCCTACGAGCAGTACTTC
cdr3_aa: CATSRGQNSYEQYF

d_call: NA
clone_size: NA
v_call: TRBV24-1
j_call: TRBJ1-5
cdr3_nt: TGTGCCACCAGTGAGTCCAATCAGCCCCAGCATTTT
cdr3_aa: CATSESNQPQHF

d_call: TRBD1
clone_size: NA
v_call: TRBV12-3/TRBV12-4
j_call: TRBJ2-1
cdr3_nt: TGTGCCAGCAGCCGTAGGGGGCGTACTTCCTACAATGAGCAGTTCTTC
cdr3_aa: CASSRRGRTSYNEQFF

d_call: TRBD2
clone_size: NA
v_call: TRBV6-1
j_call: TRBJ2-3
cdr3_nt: TGTGCCAGCAGTGAAAGCGGCGGGGGTTCAGATACGCAGTATTTT
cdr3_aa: CASSESGGGSDTQYF

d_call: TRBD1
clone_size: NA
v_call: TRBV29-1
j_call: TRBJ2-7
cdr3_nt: TGCAGCGTTGAAAACAGGGGCCGCGTTTACGAGCAGTACTTC
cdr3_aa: CSVENRGRVYEQYF

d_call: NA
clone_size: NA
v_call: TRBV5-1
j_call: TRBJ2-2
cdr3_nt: TGCGCCAGCAGCTTGCAGTCAGGGGAGCTGTTTTTT
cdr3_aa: CASSLQSGELFF

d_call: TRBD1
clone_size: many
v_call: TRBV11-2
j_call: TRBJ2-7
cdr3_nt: TGTGCCAGCAGCTCCCAACACAGGGGGCGGTGGGCTAGAATTGGCTACGAGCAGTACTTC
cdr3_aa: CASSSQHRGRWARIGYEQYF